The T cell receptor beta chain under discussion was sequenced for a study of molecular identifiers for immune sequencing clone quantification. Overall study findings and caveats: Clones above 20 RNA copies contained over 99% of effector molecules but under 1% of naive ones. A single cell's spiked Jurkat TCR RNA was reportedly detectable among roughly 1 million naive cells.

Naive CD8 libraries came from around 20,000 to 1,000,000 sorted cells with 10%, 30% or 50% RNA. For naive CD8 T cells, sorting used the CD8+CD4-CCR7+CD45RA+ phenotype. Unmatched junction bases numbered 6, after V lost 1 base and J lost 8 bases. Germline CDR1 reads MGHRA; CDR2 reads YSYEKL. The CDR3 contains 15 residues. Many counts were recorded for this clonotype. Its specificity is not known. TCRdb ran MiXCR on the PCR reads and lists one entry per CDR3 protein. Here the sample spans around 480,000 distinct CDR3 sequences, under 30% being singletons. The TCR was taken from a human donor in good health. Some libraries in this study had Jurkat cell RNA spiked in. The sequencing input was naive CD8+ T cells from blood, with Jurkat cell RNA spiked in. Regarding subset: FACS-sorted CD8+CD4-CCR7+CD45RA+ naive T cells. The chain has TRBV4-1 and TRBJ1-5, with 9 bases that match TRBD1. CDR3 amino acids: CASSQVPGQGEPQHF. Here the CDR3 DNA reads TGCGCCAGCAGCCAAGTACCGGGACAGGGCGAGCCCCAGCATTTT.